This T cell receptor beta chain was retrieved from a study of T-cell reconstitution after alpha-beta-depleted transplantation in children. Per the germline V gene, CDR1 is MRHNA and CDR2 is SNTAGT. V was shortened by 4 bases and J by 1 base, with 21 bases between the two germline ends. This CDR3 spans 18 amino acids. Unique molecular identifiers were incorporated into the prepared TCRbeta library. TCRdb reanalysed the PCR reads using MiXCR and keeps one entry per CDR3 protein. The repertoire consists of some 600,000 distinct CDR3 sequences, with roughly 17% occurring once and the leading ten covering 1.1%.

The sample consisted of PBMCs from the stem cell graft donor, taken from the stem cell graft. This sequence originates from a human donor who donated a stem cell graft to a child with acute myeloid leukemia. V is TRBV6-4 and J is TRBJ2-3; possibly TRBD1 for D (6 bases). The CDR3 DNA reads TGTGCCAGCAGTGCCACAAAGGACAGTCCCTGGGGCACAGATACGCAGTATTTT. Translated: CASSATKDSPWGTDTQYF.